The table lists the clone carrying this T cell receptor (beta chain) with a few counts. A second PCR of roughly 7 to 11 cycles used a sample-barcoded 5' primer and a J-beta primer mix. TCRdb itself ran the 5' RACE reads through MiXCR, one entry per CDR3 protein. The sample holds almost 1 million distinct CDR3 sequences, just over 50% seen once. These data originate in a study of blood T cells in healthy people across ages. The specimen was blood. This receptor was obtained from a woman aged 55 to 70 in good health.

Written as DNA, the CDR3 is TGTGCCAGCAGTTATGCGGGAGGGCGAACCAATGAGCAGTTCTTC. It encodes CASSYAGGRTNEQFF. V and J are TRBV6-6 and TRBJ2-1; TRBD2 agrees at 9 bases. The V gene end was trimmed by 3 bases and the J gene end by 6 bases; junction bases not matched to a gene: 6. The CDR3 sequence is 15 residues long. Looked up from germline, CDR1 is MNHNY and CDR2 is SVGAGI (reference sequence).